The next 21 T cell receptor beta chains were all read from a single sample in a study of naive and memory T cell subsets. Reverse transcription of blood and skin TCR RNA was primed at alpha and beta constant regions. A single record per CDR3 protein comes from TCRdb applying MiXCR to the UMI-ligation and nested PCR reads. The sample includes under 20,000 distinct CDR3 sequences, 8.5% to 10% of them seen just once. This sample's treatment: skin biopsy from PPD injection site in Mantoux-positive individual. Input was about 1 to 1,100 ng of DNase-treated total RNA without cell sorting. The sample consisted of skin, taken from a tuberculin skin test site. The receptors here all came from an adult in good health.

The rearrangement uses TRBV2 and TRBJ2-5; D not certain. This CDR3 contains 15 residues. Trimming took off 6 bases at V and 0 bases at J, with 14 bases between the two ends. CDR1 is SNHLY and CDR2 is FYNNEI in the germline V gene. CDR3 DNA sequence: TGTGCCAGCAGCTTTCTCGAGGAGTACCAAGAGACCCAGTACTTC. It encodes CASSFLEEYQETQYF.

This clonotype was seen many times. The CDR3 nucleotides are TGTGCCAGCAGCCAGACAGGGGGCAGGTTCACTGAAGCTTTCTTT. It encodes CASSQTGGRFTEAFF. The chain is built from TRBV7-8 and TRBJ1-1, with 10 bases fitting TRBD1. From germline, CDR1 is SGHVS and CDR2 FQNEAQ. The CDR3 contains 15 residues. The V and J ends lost 5 bases and 4 bases, in that order; junction bases with no gene match: 7.

The CDR3 spells CASRILDSMNTEAFF. The CDR3 coding sequence is TGTGCCAGCAGAATTCTGGACAGCATGAACACTGAAGCTTTCTTT. The gene calls are TRBV28 and TRBJ1-1; D is possibly TRBD1 (6 bases). Germline CDR1 reads MDHEN; CDR2 reads SYDVKM. This CDR3 is 15 amino acids long. V was clipped by 6 bases and J by 0 bases, with 14 bases between them.

A note on this clonotype: A clone one base away is much larger, so this may be a read error. The rearrangement uses TRBV3-2 and TRBJ2-1. TRBV3-2 is tagged as a pseudogene. This CDR3 has 14 amino acids. The CDR3 sequence: CASSQDRIGDEQFF. CDR3 in DNA: TGTGCCAGCAGCCAAGACAGGATTGGGGATGAGCAGTTCTTC.

Relative to its sample, this clonotype is medium-sized. This rearrangement joins TRBV12-5 to TRBJ2-7, with 9 bases that match TRBD1. The CDR3 extends over 14 amino acids. Germline loops: CDR1 LGHNT, CDR2 FRNRAP. V shed 4 bases and J 1 base; nucleotides not matched to a gene: 2. The CDR3 loop is CASGSGTGSYEQYF. The CDR3 DNA is TGTGCTAGTGGTTCCGGGACAGGGTCCTACGAGCAGTACTTC.

This clonotype was seen only a few times. The rearrangement joins TRBV19 to TRBJ2-4, with no clear D. This CDR3 has 12 amino acids. Looked up from germline, CDR1 is LNHDA and CDR2 is SQIVND (reference sequence). The V end was cut by 7 bases, the J end by 7 bases, with 11 bases between. The CDR3 protein is CASNDRYNIQYF. The DNA of the CDR3 is TGTGCCAGTAATGATCGGTACAACATTCAGTACTTC.

Many counts were recorded for this clonotype. The J gene is TRBJ1-1, the V gene TRBV29-1; no clear D gene. The CDR3 spans 13 residues. Trimming pared 3 bases from V and 0 bases from J, leaving 8 bases between. Germline CDR1 SQVTM, CDR2 ANQGSEA. Here the CDR3 reads CSVDKDLNTEAFF. CDR3 bases: TGCAGCGTTGATAAGGACCTGAACACTGAAGCTTTCTTT.

In this sample, this clonotype turned up a few times. The V call is TRBV6-2 or TRBV6-3, the J call TRBJ1-1; maybe TRBD1 (6 bases). This CDR3 region has 13 residues. Germline V gives CDR1 MNHEY, CDR2 SVGEGT. V shed 9 bases and J shed 1 base, with 12 bases lying between them. CDR3 protein: CASLDRKNTEAFF. DNA of the CDR3: TGTGCCAGTCTAGACAGGAAGAACACTGAAGCTTTCTTT.

There are a few counts of this clonotype. An end of the junction differs from the germline gene, which may be a read error. The rearrangement uses TRBV5-4 and TRBJ2-7; D remains ambiguous. CDR3 length: 14 amino acids. Germline loops: CDR1 SGHNT, CDR2 YYREEE (reference sequence). The DNA of the CDR3 is TGTGCCAGCAGCTTCGGAGTCTCCTCCTACGGGCAGTACTTC. Translation: CASSFGVSSYGQYF.

The rearrangement links TRBV5-4 to TRBJ2-7; D possibly corresponds to TRBD2 (5 bases). The V gene lost 0 bases and the J gene lost 1 base, with 11 bases spanning the gap. This CDR3 has 15 amino acids. CDR1 is SGHNT and CDR2 is YYREEE in the germline V gene (reference sequence). CDR3 bases: TGTGCCAGCAGCTTGGACGCCGGGAAATCCTACGAGCAGTACTTC. Protein sequence: CASSLDAGKSYEQYF.

The chain employs TRBV18 and TRBJ2-1, with a tentative D call TRBD1 (6 bases). The V end was cut by 6 bases, the J end by 3 bases, with 12 bases between. Germline V gene lookup returns CDR1 KGHSH and CDR2 LQKENI. The CDR3 totals 14 residues. CDR3 coding DNA: TGTGCCAGCTCGACGGGACACCTCTACAATGAGCAGTTCTTC. Translated, it gives CASSTGHLYNEQFF.

The chain recombines TRBV28 with TRBJ1-5; D is unresolved. CDR1 and CDR2 from the germline V gene are MDHEN and SYDVKM. Between the trimmed V and J ends, which lost 2 bases and 9 bases, there was a span of 11 bases. This CDR3 contains 13 residues. The CDR3 is CASSLIEYTPQHF. The CDR3 nucleotides read TGTGCCAGCAGTTTAATTGAATATACGCCCCAGCATTTT.

This clonotype was recorded a few times. This chain connects TRBV7-2 to TRBJ2-2; TRBD1 is a possible D gene (5 bases). The CDR3 sequence is 16 residues long. Germline CDR1 SGHTA, CDR2 FQGNSA. Trimming removed 5 bases at V and 5 bases at J, with 18 bases between. The CDR3, as DNA: TGTGCCAGCAGCATCCTGGGTGGGGCGTGGACCGGGGAGCTGTTTTTT. The encoded protein is CASSILGGAWTGELFF.

This clonotype showed up just a few times. V gene TRBV28 combines with J gene TRBJ2-1, with D perhaps given as TRBD1 or TRBD2 (6 bases each). V lost 6 bases and J 3 bases, leaving 18 bases between the germline ends. CDR3 length: 16 amino acids. Germline V gives CDR1 MDHEN, CDR2 SYDVKM. The CDR3 region is CASSPPLEGGYNEQFF. The DNA of the CDR3 is TGTGCCAGCAGCCCCCCCTTGGAGGGGGGCTACAATGAGCAGTTCTTC.

This clonotype showed up many times. The chain has TRBV10-1 and TRBJ2-2; D unclear. V lost 5 bases and J lost 4, with 14 bases in between. The CDR3 is 15 amino acids. Germline CDR1 is WNHNN and CDR2 is SYGVQD (reference sequence). The CDR3 reads CASSPAFGGTGELFF. The CDR3 nucleotides are TGCGCCAGCAGTCCCGCGTTCGGCGGCACCGGGGAGCTGTTTTTT.

This chain connects TRBV6-5 to TRBJ2-6, with TRBD1 as a possible D gene (5 bases). V was clipped by 4 bases and J by 10 bases, with 17 bases between them. Germline V lookup: CDR1 MNHEY, CDR2 SVGAGI. This CDR3 has 15 amino acids. The CDR3 sequence: CASSLGQGFRNVLTF. CDR3 DNA: TGTGCCAGCAGTTTGGGGCAGGGCTTTAGAAACGTCCTGACTTTC.

This clonotype occurred many times. CDR3 region: CASTPGGSSKNIQYF. CDR3 nucleotides: TGTGCCAGCACCCCAGGGGGCTCGTCCAAAAACATTCAGTACTTC. The chain couples TRBV6-6 to TRBJ2-4; 8 bases fit TRBD1. The CDR3 extends over 15 amino acids. Germline V lookup: CDR1 MNHNY, CDR2 SVGAGI (reference sequence). V was pared by 7 bases and J by 2 bases, with 7 bases of the junction left unmatched.

The genes are TRBV5-1 and TRBJ1-1; the D is unclear. Germline lookup yields CDR1 SGHRS and CDR2 YFSETQ. The V and J ends lost 0 bases and 3 bases respectively, with 9 bases between them. The CDR3 has 14 amino acids. The CDR3 nucleotides read TGCGCCAGCAGCTTGGCCTCAACGGACACTGAAGCTTTCTTT. This gives the protein CASSLASTDTEAFF. Full variable domain (missing parts from reference TRBV5-1 and TRBJ1-1): KAGVTQTPRYLIKTRGQQVTLSCSPISGHRSVSWYQQTPGQGLQFLFEYFSETQRNKGNFPGRFSGRQFSNSRSEMNVSTLELGDSALYLCASSLASTDTEAFFGQGTRLTVV.

This clonotype has ten or more counts. This chain uses TRBV4-2 with TRBJ2-1, with D perhaps assigned TRBD1 or TRBD2 (6 bases each). The CDR3 has 16 amino acids. Trimming cost V 0 bases and J 0 bases, with 9 bases left between them. Germline CDR1 reads LGHNA; CDR2 reads YNFKEQ. CDR3 DNA: TGTGCCAGCAGCCAAGATAAGGGGGGCTCCTACAATGAGCAGTTCTTC. Translation gives CASSQDKGGSYNEQFF.

This clonotype has at least ten counts. This chain connects TRBV7-9 to TRBJ1-4; no clear D gene. The ends were cut back, 7 bases at V and 2 bases at J, with 5 bases in the middle. The CDR3 runs 12 residues. CDR1 is SEHNR, CDR2 FQNEAQ, per germline (reference sequence). DNA of the CDR3: TGTGCCAGCATGGGTACTAATGAAAAACTGTTTTTT. Amino acid sequence: CASMGTNEKLFF.

In this sample, this clonotype turned up many times. V usage is TRBV7-8 and J usage is TRBJ2-7; D not resolved. Germline V CDR1 and CDR2: SGHVS, FQNEAQ. This CDR3 is built from 15 residues. The V end was cut by 1 base, the J end by 6 bases, with 16 bases between. The CDR3 nucleotides read TGTGCCAGCAGCTTAGAGGCTAGTGGTCTTTTCGAGCAGTACTTC. This translates into CASSLEASGLFEQYF.